The entry below describes one TCR beta chain. The sample belongs to a study of T cell changes during pregnancy in multiple sclerosis. Some clones are missing from TCRdb's copy, which holds only in-frame ones; the method was immunoSEQ multiplex PCR. The sample has about 110,000 clones, roughly nine tenths seen once. There are 13 residues in the CDR3. Germline loops: CDR1 SGDLS, CDR2 YYNGEE. Trimming took 2 bases from V and 7 from J; bases not matched to a gene: 4. The J gene is TRBJ1-1, the V gene TRBV9; the match to TRBD1 covers 8 bases. The starting material was peripheral blood, obtained after pregnancy. The receptor's source is a female donor with multiple sclerosis, enrolled in a pregnancy study. As DNA, the CDR3 is TGTGCCAGCAGCGTGGGACAGGAGGTTGAAGCTTTCTTT. Amino acids: CASSVGQEVEAFF. The whole variable domain, remainder taken from reference TRBV9 and TRBJ1-1, is DSGVTQTPKHLITATGQRVTLRCSPRSGDLSVYWYQQSLDQGLQFLIQYYNGEERAKGNILERFSAQQFPDLHSELNLSSLELGDSALYFCASSVGQEVEAFFGQGTRLTVV.